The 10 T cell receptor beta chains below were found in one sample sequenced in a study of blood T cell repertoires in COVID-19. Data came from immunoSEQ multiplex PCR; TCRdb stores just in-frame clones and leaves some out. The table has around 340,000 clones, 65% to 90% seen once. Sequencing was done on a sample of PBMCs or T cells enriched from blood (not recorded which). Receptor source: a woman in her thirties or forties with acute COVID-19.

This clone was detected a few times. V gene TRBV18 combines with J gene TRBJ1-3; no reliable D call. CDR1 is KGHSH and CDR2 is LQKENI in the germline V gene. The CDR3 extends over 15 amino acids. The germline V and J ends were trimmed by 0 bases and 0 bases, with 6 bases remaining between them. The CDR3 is CASSPPGDSGNTIYF. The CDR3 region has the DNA TGTGCCAGCTCACCACCCGGGGACTCTGGAAACACCATATATTTT.

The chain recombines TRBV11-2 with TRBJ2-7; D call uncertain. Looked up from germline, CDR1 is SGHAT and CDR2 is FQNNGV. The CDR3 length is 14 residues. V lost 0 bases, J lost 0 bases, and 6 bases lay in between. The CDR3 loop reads CASSLDVSSYEQYF. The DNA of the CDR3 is TGTGCCAGCAGCTTAGACGTCAGCTCCTACGAGCAGTACTTC.

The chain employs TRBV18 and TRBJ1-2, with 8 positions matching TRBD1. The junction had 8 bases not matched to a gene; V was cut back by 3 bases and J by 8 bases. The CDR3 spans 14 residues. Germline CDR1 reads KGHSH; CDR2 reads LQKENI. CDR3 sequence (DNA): TGTGCCAGCTCACCGACTGACAGGGGAGGAGGCTACACCTTC. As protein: CASSPTDRGGGYTF.

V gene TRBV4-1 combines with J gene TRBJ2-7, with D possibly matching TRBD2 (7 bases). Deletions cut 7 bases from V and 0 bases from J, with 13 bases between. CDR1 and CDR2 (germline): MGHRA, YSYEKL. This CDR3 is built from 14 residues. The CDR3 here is CASKGEGDSYEQYF. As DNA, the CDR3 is TGCGCCAGCAAGGGGGAGGGAGACTCCTACGAGCAGTACTTC.

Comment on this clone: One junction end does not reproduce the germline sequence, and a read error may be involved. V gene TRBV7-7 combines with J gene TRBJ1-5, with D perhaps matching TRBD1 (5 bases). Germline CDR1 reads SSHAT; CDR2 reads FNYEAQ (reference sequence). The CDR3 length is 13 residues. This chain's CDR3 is CASSRDRNQPQHF. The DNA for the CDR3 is TGTGCTAGCAGCCGAGACAGAAATCAGCCCCAGCATTTT.

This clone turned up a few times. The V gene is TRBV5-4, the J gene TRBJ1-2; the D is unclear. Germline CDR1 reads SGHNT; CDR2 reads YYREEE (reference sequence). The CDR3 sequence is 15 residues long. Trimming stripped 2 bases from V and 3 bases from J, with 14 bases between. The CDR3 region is CASSLYPPRDYGYTF. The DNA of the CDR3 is TGTGCCAGCAGCTTATATCCCCCGCGAGACTATGGCTACACCTTC.

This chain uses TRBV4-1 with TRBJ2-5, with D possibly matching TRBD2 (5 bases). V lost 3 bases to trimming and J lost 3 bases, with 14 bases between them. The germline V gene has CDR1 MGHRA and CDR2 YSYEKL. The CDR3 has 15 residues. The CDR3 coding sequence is TGCGCCAGCAGCCAGGGAGTAGCGAGAAAAGAGACCCAGTACTTC. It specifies CASSQGVARKETQYF.

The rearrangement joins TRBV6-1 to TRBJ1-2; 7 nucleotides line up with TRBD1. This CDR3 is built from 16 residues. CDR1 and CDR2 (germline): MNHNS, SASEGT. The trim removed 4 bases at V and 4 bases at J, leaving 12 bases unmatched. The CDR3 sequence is CASSAGWPDRAYGYTF. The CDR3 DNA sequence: TGTGCCAGCAGTGCGGGCTGGCCTGACAGGGCCTATGGCTACACCTTC.

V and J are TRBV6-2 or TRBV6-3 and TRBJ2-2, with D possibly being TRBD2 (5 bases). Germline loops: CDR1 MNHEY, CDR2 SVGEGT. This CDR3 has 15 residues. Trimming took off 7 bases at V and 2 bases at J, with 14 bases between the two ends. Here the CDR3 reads CASTPRGVNTGELFF. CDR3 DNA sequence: TGTGCCAGCACCCCCCGGGGAGTTAACACCGGGGAGCTGTTTTTT.

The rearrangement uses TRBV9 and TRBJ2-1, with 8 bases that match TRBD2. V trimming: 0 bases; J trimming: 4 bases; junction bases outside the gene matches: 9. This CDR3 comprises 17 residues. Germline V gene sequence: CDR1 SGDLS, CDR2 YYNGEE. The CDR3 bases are TGTGCCAGCAGCGTAGCTTGGGGTAGCGGGACGTACAATGAGCAGTTCTTC. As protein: CASSVAWGSGTYNEQFF.